Listed below are T cell receptor beta chains from one sample, sequenced in a study of blood T cell repertoires in COVID-19. Here immunoSEQ multiplex PCR was the method, and the copy in TCRdb shows in-frame clones only, minus some. The sample contains 15,000 to 20,000 clones, over 70% of which appear only once. The sequenced sample consisted of peripheral blood. The receptors stem from an elderly man with acute or convalescent COVID-19. Each CDR3 is given with its conserved first and last residue. The order of the fields is D gene, V gene, J gene, clone size, CDR3 length, CDR3 DNA, CDR3 protein. D genes are given only for firm matches. The size entry is marked missing in some rows and otherwise reads once, few, many or a size class.

-	TRBV7-2	TRBJ1-2	-	13	TGTGCCAGCAGCTCCGGACAGTACTATGGCTACACCTTC	CASSSGQYYGYTF
TRBD2	TRBV6-6	TRBJ2-4	once	18	TGTGCCAGCAGTCAAACTAGCGGGGGGGCTTTTTTCAAAAACATTCAGTACTTC	CASSQTSGGAFFKNIQYF
-	TRBV3-1/TRBV3-2	TRBJ1-6	-	18	TGTGCCAGCAGCCCCCGATCGGGGGGCCAATCCTATAATTCACCCCTCCACTTT	CASSPRSGGQSYNSPLHF
-	TRBV20-1	TRBJ1-2	-	11	TGCAGTGCTAGCCTTTCTGCGGGCTACACCTTC	CSASLSAGYTF
TRBD1	TRBV28	TRBJ1-2	-	16	TGTGCCAGCAGTCTAACAGGGGGAAGAAGTAACTATGGCTACACCTTC	CASSLTGGRSNYGYTF
-	TRBV5-1	TRBJ1-6	-	18	TGCGCCAGCAGCTTGGGATCCCAAACATTGTCCTATAATTCACCCCTCCACTTT	CASSLGSQTLSYNSPLHF
TRBD2	TRBV5-4	TRBJ2-1	-	16	TGTGCCAGCAGCTTAACTAGCGGGGTCCCAGGGAATGAGCAGTTCTTC	CASSLTSGVPGNEQFF
-	TRBV19	TRBJ1-4	-	16	TGTGCCAGTAGTATAGGGGCCGGGACTGGCGGGTGGAAACTGTTTTTT	CASSIGAGTGGWKLFF
TRBD1	TRBV30	TRBJ2-3	-	12	TGTGCCAGCGGACAGGGATCACATACGCAGTATTTT	CASGQGSHTQYF
TRBD1	TRBV7-2	TRBJ2-2	-	15	TGTGCCAGCAGCGTGACAGGGGCGGCCACCGGGGAGCTGTTTTTT	CASSVTGAATGELFF
-	TRBV19	TRBJ1-2	-	14	TGTGCCAGTAGTACCACCAGGGTACTATATGGCTACACCTTC	CASSTTRVLYGYTF
-	TRBV18	TRBJ1-2	few	14	TGTGCCAGCTCACCATCGACAGAAAACTATGGCTACACCTTC	CASSPSTENYGYTF
TRBD1	TRBV24-1	TRBJ2-5	-	15	TGTGCCACCAGTGATTTCCCGGGACAGGGAGAGACCCAGTACTTC	CATSDFPGQGETQYF
-	TRBV27	TRBJ1-5	-	15	TGTGCCAGCAAAAACGACGGGTATAGCAATCAGCCCCAGCATTTT	CASKNDGYSNQPQHF
-	TRBV15	TRBJ1-2	-	16	TGTGCCACCAGCAGAGATACGTCTAAAGCTCGAGGGAGCTACACCTTC	CATSRDTSKARGSYTF
TRBD2	TRBV20-1	TRBJ2-1	-	13	TGCAGTGCTAGTGGCTGGGGGGGACTAAAGCAGTTCTTC	CSASGWGGLKQFF
-	TRBV24-1	TRBJ2-1	-	15	TGTGCCACCAGTGACCCCCGGAGAGGGGGCAATGAGCAGTTCTTC	CATSDPRRGGNEQFF
-	TRBV12-3/TRBV12-4	TRBJ1-2	-	12	TGTGCCAGCAGCTGGGACCGGGGGGACTACACCTTC	CASSWDRGDYTF
-	TRBV13	TRBJ2-3	once	13	TGTGCCAGCAGCCCGGACAGACCAGATACGCAGTATTTT	CASSPDRPDTQYF
TRBD2	TRBV2	TRBJ2-3	-	14	TGTGCCAGCAGCCCTAGCGGTGGGGGGGATACGCAGTATTTT	CASSPSGGGDTQYF
-	TRBV5-5	TRBJ2-2	-	17	TGTGCCAGCAGCTTTAACTCTGGGCAGACCAGACACGGGGAGCTGTTTTTT	CASSFNSGQTRHGELFF
TRBD1	TRBV7-2	TRBJ2-3	-	15	TGTGCCAGCAGCCTAGGACAGGGGGCGCCAAATACGCAGTATTTT	CASSLGQGAPNTQYF
-	TRBV6-2/TRBV6-3	TRBJ1-2	once	13	TGTGCCAGCAGTTACTCGATCGGGGATGGCTACACCTTC	CASSYSIGDGYTF
-	TRBV2	TRBJ1-1	-	12	TGTGCCAGCCGGTTAGACAGTCCTGAAGCTTTCTTT	CASRLDSPEAFF
TRBD1	TRBV5-1	TRBJ1-4	-	16	TGCGCCAGCAGCCGGACAGGTTCCCGTACTAATGAAAAACTGTTTTTT	CASSRTGSRTNEKLFF
TRBD1	TRBV5-1	TRBJ1-1	once	17	TGCGCCAGCAGCTTTCTGGGACAGGGAACAATGAACACTGAAGCTTTCTTT	CASSFLGQGTMNTEAFF
TRBD2	TRBV28	TRBJ2-1	-	18	TGTGCCAGCAGTTCACCCTCCCCCGGGCGGGGGGGCTACAATGAGCAGTTCTTC	CASSSPSPGRGGYNEQFF
TRBD1	TRBV6-2/TRBV6-3	TRBJ2-7	-	17	TGTGCCAGCAGTTTAGGCGACAGGGTCAGGGCGACCTACGAGCAGTACTTC	CASSLGDRVRATYEQYF
TRBD2	TRBV5-1	TRBJ2-3	-	15	TGCGCCAGCAGCCGTGGACTAGATCGGTCAGATACGCAGTATTTT	CASSRGLDRSDTQYF
-	TRBV19	TRBJ2-2	-	17	TGTGCCAGTTCGGTCTACAGGGGAGGTAGGGACACCGGGGAGCTGTTTTTT	CASSVYRGGRDTGELFF
-	TRBV5-1	TRBJ1-2	-	16	TGCGCCAGCAGCTTGGGACCTAGCCTCGGGGACTATGGCTACACCTTC	CASSLGPSLGDYGYTF
TRBD1	TRBV28	TRBJ1-2	-	14	TGTGCCAGCAGTTTGGGGACAGCGTTCTATGGCTACACCTTC	CASSLGTAFYGYTF
TRBD1	TRBV6-2/TRBV6-3	TRBJ2-7	-	13	TGTGCCAGCAGTTGGGACAGGCCCTACGAGCAGTACTTC	CASSWDRPYEQYF
-	TRBV7-9	TRBJ2-5	-	12	TGTGCCAGCAGCCGACAGTCTGAGACCCAGTACTTC	CASSRQSETQYF
-	TRBV29-1	TRBJ1-1	-	13	TGCAGCGTTGGTCGGGGGATGAACACTGAAGCTTTCTTT	CSVGRGMNTEAFF
TRBD1	TRBV5-6	TRBJ2-1	few	17	TGTGCCAGCAGCTTGTACTCACAGGGGCGCTCCTACAATGAGCAGTTCTTC	CASSLYSQGRSYNEQFF
TRBD1	TRBV19	TRBJ1-1	-	13	TGTGCCAGTAGTACGCCGGGACAGATTTACGCTTTCTTT	CASSTPGQIYAFF
TRBD2	TRBV5-4	TRBJ2-1	-	16	TGTGCCAGCAGCCCGGGAGGGGCGGGCACCTACAATGAGCAGTTCTTC	CASSPGGAGTYNEQFF